Listed here are 28 T cell receptor beta chains from one sample, sequenced in a study of T cells in Graves' hyperthyroidism and ophthalmopathy (dated by TCRdb to 2018 to 2020). Libraries were made using multiplex PCR. The data were produced on an Illumina HiSeq 2000. TCR beta CDR3 regions were amplified from RNA transcripts. A first-round RT-PCR of the TCR CDR3 used the HTBI primer set with the Qiagen OneStep RT-PCR kit. The public sequencing data were trimmed at Q25 with fastp and processed into clonotypes with MiXCR by TCRdb, which kept only in-frame beta chains. Merged by CDR3 protein, the rows form single entries marked with the most common genes and DNA. Counted in this sample were more than 350,000 distinct CDR3 sequences; about a sixth of them appeared once. Jointly, the top ten make up around a third of the sample. The specimen was blood. The receptors derive from a woman under 40 with Graves' hyperthyroidism that later progressed to Graves' ophthalmopathy.

This clonotype has at least ten counts. The chain couples TRBV24-1 to TRBJ2-7; TRBD1 aligns across 10 bases. CDR1 KGHDR and CDR2 SFDVKD come from the germline V gene. The CDR3 sequence is 15 residues long. Trimming took 4 bases from V and 0 from J; bases not matched to a gene: 2. CDR3 loop: CATSEGTGDSYEQYF. The CDR3 region has the DNA TGTGCCACCAGTGAAGGGACAGGGGACTCCTACGAGCAGTACTTC.

The sample holds a few counts of this clonotype. At one of its ends the junction is not consistent with the germline gene, which may arise from a read error. The rearrangement uses TRBV12-3 or TRBV12-4 and TRBJ1-2; D gene ambiguous. The CDR3 contains 14 residues. The CDR3 nucleotides are TGTGCCAGCACCTTTGGATTAGCTAACCATGGCTACACCTTC. Protein product: CASTFGLANHGYTF.

This clonotype was recorded many times. V usage is TRBV3-1 and J usage is TRBJ2-5; 14 bases line up with TRBD2. The CDR3 has 19 residues. Germline V gives CDR1 LGHDT, CDR2 YNNKEL (reference sequence). The junction had 12 bases not matched to a gene; V was cut back by 4 bases and J by 2 bases. The CDR3 is CASSPYYGLAGGNQETQYF. The CDR3 nucleotides are TGTGCCAGCAGCCCCTACTACGGACTAGCGGGGGGTAATCAAGAGACCCAGTACTTC.

This clonotype was picked up many times. CDR3 DNA: TGTGCCAGCAGTTTTCGGTTAGGGGGTACCCACGAGCAGTACTTC. The encoded protein is CASSFRLGGTHEQYF. V usage is TRBV28 and J usage is TRBJ2-7; D is perhaps TRBD1 (6 bases). V was cut by 3 bases and J by 5 bases, with 17 bases left in between. The CDR3 has 15 amino acids. Germline assignment: CDR1 MDHEN and CDR2 SYDVKM.

This chain links TRBV5-6 with TRBJ2-3; D possibly matches TRBD1 or TRBD2 (5 bases each). Trimming pared 4 bases from V and 2 bases from J, leaving 17 bases between. Germline V gene data show CDR1 as SGHDT and CDR2 as YYEEEE. This CDR3 has 16 residues. CDR3 protein: CASSILGTLYTDTQYF. The CDR3 bases are TGTGCCAGCAGCATACTAGGGACCCTATACACAGATACGCAGTATTTT.

V and J are TRBV14 and TRBJ2-2; D might be TRBD2 (6 bases). In germline, CDR1 is SGHDN, CDR2 FVKESK. The CDR3 has 15 amino acids. The V end lost 6 bases, the J end lost 5 bases, and 16 bases lay between the germline ends. The CDR3 here is CASSPSWRETGELFF. CDR3 DNA sequence: TGTGCCAGCAGTCCATCGTGGAGGGAGACCGGGGAGCTGTTTTTT.

At least ten counts were recorded for this clonotype. The J gene is TRBJ2-7, the V gene TRBV24-1, with TRBD1 matching 8 bases. Germline CDR1 and CDR2: KGHDR and SFDVKD. This CDR3 has 14 amino acids. Trimming removed 9 bases from V and 7 bases from J; junction bases left unmatched: 13. CDR3 coding DNA: TGTGCCACCTCTGCCGCAGGGGGCTCATGGGAGCAGTACTTC. Translating it yields CATSAAGGSWEQYF.

This clonotype was seen repeatedly, ten times or more. The V and J genes are TRBV2 and TRBJ2-1, with D hard to call. The CDR3 sequence is 15 residues long. The germline V gene has CDR1 SNHLY and CDR2 FYNNEI. V dropped 3 bases and J dropped 10 bases, with 19 bases sitting between them. CDR3 bases: TGTGCCAGCAGTGAGCCCCTCTTTATTCTTACAGAGCAGTTCTTC. Amino acids: CASSEPLFILTEQFF.

This clonotype has a count of ten or more. The J gene is TRBJ2-1, the V gene TRBV11-2; 7 bases align to TRBD2. The germline gives CDR1 SGHAT, CDR2 FQNNGV. This CDR3 has 17 residues. V dropped 0 bases and J dropped 1; count of bases not matched to a gene: 6. In nucleotides, the CDR3 is TGTGCCAGCAGCTTAGACAGTAATAGCGGGTCCTACAATGAGCAGTTCTTC. Its protein is CASSLDSNSGSYNEQFF.

This clonotype came up many times. The chain recombines TRBV28 with TRBJ2-5; D not resolved. The CDR3 consists of 14 residues. Between the trimmed V and J ends, which lost 2 bases and 0 bases, there was a span of 7 bases. CDR1 is MDHEN, CDR2 SYDVKM, per germline. The CDR3 nucleotides read TGTGCCAGCAGTTTACCCCAGAACCAAGAGACCCAGTACTTC. Protein: CASSLPQNQETQYF.

This clonotype was seen a few times. The chain links TRBV28 to TRBJ2-1, with TRBD2 identical over 7 bases. The CDR3 runs 13 residues. The V gene end was trimmed by 6 bases and the J gene end by 6 bases; junction bases not matched to a gene: 5. Per germline, CDR1 MDHEN and CDR2 SYDVKM. CDR3 loop: CASSMGGSNEQFF. The CDR3 bases are TGTGCCAGCAGCATGGGGGGGAGCAATGAGCAGTTCTTC.

Ten or more counts support this clonotype. V and J are TRBV12-3 or TRBV12-4 and TRBJ2-1, with D possibly TRBD2 on 6 matching bases. Trimming shortened V by 5 bases and J by 9 bases, and 23 bases separated the two germline ends. The CDR3 is 16 residues long. The CDR3 here is CASSGHLRDYIGEQFF. The CDR3 DNA reads as TGTGCCAGCAGTGGCCATTTGCGGGATTATATTGGTGAGCAGTTCTTC.

This clonotype showed up just a few times. The chain is built from TRBV19 and TRBJ2-1; TRBD1 matches at 10 bases. Trimming at V came to 4 bases and at J to 4 bases, leaving 4 bases not matched to a gene. The germline V gene has CDR1 LNHDA and CDR2 SQIVND (reference sequence). The CDR3 runs to 15 residues. CDR3: CASSKGQGLYNEQFF. The DNA of the CDR3 is TGTGCCAGTAGTAAGGGACAGGGGTTGTACAATGAGCAGTTCTTC.

Comment on this clonotype: Mismatch with germline at one junction end may stem from a read error. The CDR3 reads CASRLESLSGNTIYF. The DNA for the CDR3 is TGTGCCAGCAGATTAGAAAGTCTTTCGGGAAACACCATATATTTT. The chain joins TRBV12-3 or TRBV12-4 to TRBJ1-3; D is unclear. This CDR3 region has 15 residues.

This clonotype has more than one count but fewer than ten. CDR3 DNA: TGTGCCAGCAGCCGCTCGGCGGTGCCGCTAACCAATGAGCAGTTCTTC. It codes for CASSRSAVPLTNEQFF. The chain joins TRBV7-9 to TRBJ2-1, with D hard to call. The CDR3 covers 16 residues. CDR1 and CDR2 (germline): SEHNR, FQNEAQ (reference sequence). V was cut by 5 bases and J by 6 bases, with 20 bases left in between.

This clonotype was detected many times. This sequence joins TRBV2 and TRBJ1-1; D might be TRBD1 (5 bases). Germline CDR1 SNHLY, CDR2 FYNNEI. V was pared by 2 bases and J by 0 bases, with 13 bases between. This CDR3 is built from 16 residues. CDR3 residues: CASSEWGGGLNTEAFF. The CDR3 DNA is TGTGCCAGCAGTGAATGGGGGGGGGGTCTGAACACTGAAGCTTTCTTT.

This clonotype was seen ten or more times. The V gene is TRBV10-3, the J gene TRBJ2-7, with no clear D. There are 13 residues in the CDR3. Germline assignment: CDR1 ENHRY and CDR2 SYGVKD. V was clipped by 3 bases and J by 7 bases, with 13 bases between them. CDR3 DNA sequence: TGTGCCATCAGTGAAGAAGGGTTCGGGGAGCAGTACTTC. It encodes CAISEEGFGEQYF.

As to this clonotype: This may stem from a read error, because a much larger clone lies one nucleotide away. The V call is TRBV10-3, the J call TRBJ2-2; D gene unclear. The CDR3 has 14 amino acids. V lost 6 bases, J lost 0 bases, and 8 bases lay in between. The germline V gene has CDR1 ENHRY and CDR2 SYGVKD. The CDR3: CAIRLWANTGELFF. CDR3 DNA: TGTGCCATCAGACTCTGGGCGAACACCGGGGAGCTGTTTTTT.

Many counts were recorded for this clonotype. The V call is TRBV5-1, the J call TRBJ1-1, with D unclear. Per germline, CDR1 SGHRS and CDR2 YFSETQ. This CDR3 spans 13 amino acids. The V gene lost 4 bases and the J gene lost 3 bases, with 10 bases spanning the gap. As DNA, the CDR3 is TGCGCCAGCAGCGAGGGCTCGTACACTGAAGCTTTCTTT. It translates to CASSEGSYTEAFF. The full variable domain, its missing parts supplied by reference TRBV5-1 and TRBJ1-1, is KAGVTQTPRYLIKTRGQQVTLSCSPISGHRSVSWYQQTPGQGLQFLFEYFSETQRNKGNFPGRFSGRQFSNSRSEMNVSTLELGDSALYLCASSEGSYTEAFFGQGTRLTVV.

This chain connects TRBV6-1 to TRBJ2-5, with D tentatively TRBD2 (6 bases). CDR1 is MNHNS, CDR2 SASEGT, per germline. The germline V and J ends were trimmed by 5 bases and 5 bases, with 24 bases remaining between them. The CDR3 has 17 amino acids. CDR3 DNA: TGTGCCAGCAGTCCCCCCCCGCGGGGTTCAATTGGGGAGACCCAGTACTTC. Encoded protein: CASSPPPRGSIGETQYF.

There are many counts of this clonotype. The germline gene is not matched at one end of the junction; a read error may be the cause. The CDR3 DNA reads as TGTGCCAGCAGGAGAGAAAATGGAAAACTGTTTTTT. Encoded protein: CASRRENGKLFF. The rearrangement joins TRBV3-1 to TRBJ1-4; D remains ambiguous. Germline loops: CDR1 LGHDT, CDR2 YNNKEL (reference sequence). The CDR3 extends over 12 amino acids.

This clonotype was seen at least ten times. The V call is TRBV7-2, the J call TRBJ1-4; D unresolved. In germline, CDR1 is SGHTA, CDR2 FQGNSA. Trimming shortened V by 0 bases and J by 5 bases, and 7 bases separated the two germline ends. The CDR3 is 14 residues long. The CDR3 is CASSLAVGNEKLFF. CDR3 DNA: TGTGCCAGCAGCTTAGCGGTGGGGAATGAAAAACTGTTTTTT.

This clonotype was counted a few times. The V call is TRBV4-1, the J call TRBJ1-2; 10 bases align to TRBD1. The V and J ends lost 1 base and 5 bases, in that order; junction bases with no gene match: 4. Per germline, CDR1 MGHRA and CDR2 YSYEKL. CDR3 length equals 15 residues. In nucleotides, the CDR3 is TGCGCCAGCAGCCAAGGACAGGGGGCCGGGTATGGCTACACCTTC. Encoded protein: CASSQGQGAGYGYTF.

This clonotype was detected many times. The V and J genes are TRBV12-3 or TRBV12-4 and TRBJ2-2; D is possibly TRBD1 or TRBD2 (6 bases each). The CDR3 loop spans 19 amino acids. The germline V and J ends were trimmed by 5 bases and 7 bases, with 29 bases remaining between them. The CDR3 spells CASSPPWGAPSGGGGELFF. CDR3 bases: TGTGCCAGCAGTCCCCCGTGGGGGGCCCCCTCCGGGGGAGGCGGGGAGCTGTTTTTT.

At least ten counts were recorded for this clonotype. The rearrangement joins TRBV27 to TRBJ2-3, with 10 positions matching TRBD1. Germline V gene data show CDR1 as MNHEY and CDR2 as SMNVEV (reference sequence). CDR3 length equals 16 residues. V lost 6 bases to trimming and J lost 3 bases; unmatched junction nucleotides: 9. The CDR3, as DNA: TGTGCCAGCAGCCAAAAGGGGACAGGGGATACAGATACGCAGTATTTT. It is translated as CASSQKGTGDTDTQYF.

This clonotype was picked up a small number of times. The chain joins TRBV27 to TRBJ2-1; 7 bases line up with TRBD2. V trimming: 7 bases; J trimming: 4 bases; junction bases outside the gene matches: 7. From germline, CDR1 is MNHEY and CDR2 SMNVEV (reference sequence). The CDR3 contains 14 residues. The CDR3 DNA reads TGTGCCAGCAAGACTAGCTCTGCTTACAATGAGCAGTTCTTC. Protein sequence: CASKTSSAYNEQFF.

This chain links TRBV6-5 with TRBJ2-6; 11 bases align to TRBD1. The germline gives CDR1 MNHEY, CDR2 SVGAGI. The ends lost 2 bases at V and 2 bases at J; junction bases unmatched: 8. The CDR3 has 19 residues. DNA for the CDR3: TGTGCCAGCAGTTACCGTTGGACAGGGGGCTACCCTGGGGCCAACGTCCTGACTTTC. This translates into CASSYRWTGGYPGANVLTF.

This clonotype was observed at least ten times. This chain connects TRBV5-1 to TRBJ1-1; weak D call: TRBD1 (5 bases). This CDR3 spans 14 amino acids. CDR1 and CDR2 (germline): SGHRS, YFSETQ. Trimming left V 5 bases short and J 5 bases short, with 16 bases between. DNA for the CDR3: TGCGCCAGCAGTCCGACGGCAGGGTTTACTGAAGCTTTCTTT. Protein: CASSPTAGFTEAFF. Supplemented by reference TRBV5-1 and TRBJ1-1, the full variable domain reads KAGVTQTPRYLIKTRGQQVTLSCSPISGHRSVSWYQQTPGQGLQFLFEYFSETQRNKGNFPGRFSGRQFSNSRSEMNVSTLELGDSALYLCASSPTAGFTEAFFGQGTRLTVV.